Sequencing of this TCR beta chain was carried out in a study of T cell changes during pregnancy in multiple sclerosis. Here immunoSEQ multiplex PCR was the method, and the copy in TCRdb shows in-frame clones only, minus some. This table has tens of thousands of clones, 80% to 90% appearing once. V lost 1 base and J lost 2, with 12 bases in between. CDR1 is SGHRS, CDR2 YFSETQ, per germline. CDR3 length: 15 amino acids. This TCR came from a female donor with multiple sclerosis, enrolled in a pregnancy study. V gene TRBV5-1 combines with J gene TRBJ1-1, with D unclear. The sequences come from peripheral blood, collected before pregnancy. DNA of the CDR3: TGCGCCAGCAGCTTGTCGGGAACGGGAAACACTGAAGCTTTCTTT. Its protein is CASSLSGTGNTEAFF. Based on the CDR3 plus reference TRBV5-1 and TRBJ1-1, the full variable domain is KAGVTQTPRYLIKTRGQQVTLSCSPISGHRSVSWYQQTPGQGLQFLFEYFSETQRNKGNFPGRFSGRQFSNSRSEMNVSTLELGDSALYLCASSLSGTGNTEAFFGQGTRLTVV.